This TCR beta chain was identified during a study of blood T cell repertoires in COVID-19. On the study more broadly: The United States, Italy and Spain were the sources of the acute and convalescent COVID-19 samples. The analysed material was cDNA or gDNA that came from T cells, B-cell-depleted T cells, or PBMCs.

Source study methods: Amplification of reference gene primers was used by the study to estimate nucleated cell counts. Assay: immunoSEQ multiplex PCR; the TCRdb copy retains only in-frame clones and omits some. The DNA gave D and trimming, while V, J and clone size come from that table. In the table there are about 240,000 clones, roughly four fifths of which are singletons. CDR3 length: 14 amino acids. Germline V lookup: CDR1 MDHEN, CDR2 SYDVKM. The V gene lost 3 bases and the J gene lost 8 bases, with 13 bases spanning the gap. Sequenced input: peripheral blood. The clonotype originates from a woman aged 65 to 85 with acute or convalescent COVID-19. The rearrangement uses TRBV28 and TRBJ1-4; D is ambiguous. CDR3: CASSFSGREEKLFF. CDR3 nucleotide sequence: TGTGCCAGCAGTTTTTCGGGAAGGGAGGAAAAACTGTTTTTT. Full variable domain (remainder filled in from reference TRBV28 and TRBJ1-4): DVKVTQSSRYLVKRTGEKVFLECVQDMDHENMFWYRQDPGLGLRLIYFSYDVKMKEKGDIPEGYSVSREKKERFSLILESASTNQTSMYLCASSFSGREEKLFFGSGTQLSVL.